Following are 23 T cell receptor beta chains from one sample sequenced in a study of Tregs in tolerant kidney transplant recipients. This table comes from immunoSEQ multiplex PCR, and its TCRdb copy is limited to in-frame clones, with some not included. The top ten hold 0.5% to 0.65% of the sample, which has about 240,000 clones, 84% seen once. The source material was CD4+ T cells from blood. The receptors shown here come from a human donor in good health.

CDR3 loop: CASSTGTMNTEAFF. CDR3 DNA: TGTGCCAGCAGCACAGGGACCATGAACACTGAAGCTTTCTTT. The V gene is TRBV9, the J gene TRBJ1-1; possible D gene TRBD1, 6 bases. CDR3 size: 14 residues. Germline CDR1 and CDR2: SGDLS and YYNGEE. The V and J ends lost 4 bases and 0 bases respectively, with 10 bases between them.

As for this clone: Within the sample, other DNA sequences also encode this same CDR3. Here the CDR3 reads CAIGTDSNQPQHF. The CDR3 region has the DNA TGTGCCATCGGGACAGATAGCAATCAGCCCCAGCATTTT. This chain uses TRBV10-3 with TRBJ1-5; the match to TRBD1 covers 7 bases. V lost 8 bases and J lost 0; bases outside the gene matches: 1. The CDR3 consists of 13 residues. Germline V gene data show CDR1 as ENHRY and CDR2 as SYGVKD.

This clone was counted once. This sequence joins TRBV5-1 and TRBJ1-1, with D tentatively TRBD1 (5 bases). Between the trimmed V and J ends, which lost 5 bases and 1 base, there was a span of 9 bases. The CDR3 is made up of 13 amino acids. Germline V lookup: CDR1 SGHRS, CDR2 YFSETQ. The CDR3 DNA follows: TGCGCCAGCAGTCCCGGGACGAACACTGAAGCTTTCTTT. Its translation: CASSPGTNTEAFF.

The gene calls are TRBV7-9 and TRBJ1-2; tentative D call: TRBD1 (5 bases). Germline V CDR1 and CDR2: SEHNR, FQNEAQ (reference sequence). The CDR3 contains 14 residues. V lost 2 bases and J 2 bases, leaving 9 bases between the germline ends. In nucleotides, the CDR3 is TGTGCCAGCAGCTTAATGGCAGGGAACTATGGCTACACCTTC. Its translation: CASSLMAGNYGYTF. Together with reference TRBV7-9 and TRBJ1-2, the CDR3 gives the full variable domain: DTGVSQNPRHKITKRGQNVTFRCDPISEHNRLYWYRQTLGQGPEFLTYFQNEAQLEKSRLLSDRFSAERPKGSFSTLEIQRTEQGDSAMYLCASSLMAGNYGYTFGSGTRLTVV.

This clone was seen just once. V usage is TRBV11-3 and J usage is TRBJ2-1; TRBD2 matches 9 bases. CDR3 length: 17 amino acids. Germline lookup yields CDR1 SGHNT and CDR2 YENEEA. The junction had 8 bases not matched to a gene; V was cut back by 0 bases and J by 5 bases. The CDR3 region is CASSLEHPGLADNEQFF. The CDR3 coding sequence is TGTGCCAGCAGCTTAGAACACCCGGGACTAGCTGACAATGAGCAGTTCTTC.

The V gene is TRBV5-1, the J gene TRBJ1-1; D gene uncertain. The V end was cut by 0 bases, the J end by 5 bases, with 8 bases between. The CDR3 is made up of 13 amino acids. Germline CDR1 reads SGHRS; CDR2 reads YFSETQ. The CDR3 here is CASSLERLTEAFF. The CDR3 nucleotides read TGCGCCAGCAGCTTGGAACGACTGACTGAAGCTTTCTTT.

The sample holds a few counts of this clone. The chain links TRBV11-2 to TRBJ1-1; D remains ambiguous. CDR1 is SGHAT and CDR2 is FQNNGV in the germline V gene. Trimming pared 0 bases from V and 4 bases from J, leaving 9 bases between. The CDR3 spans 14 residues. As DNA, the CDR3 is TGTGCCAGCAGCTTAGATCCCACCGCCACTGAAGCTTTCTTT. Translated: CASSLDPTATEAFF.

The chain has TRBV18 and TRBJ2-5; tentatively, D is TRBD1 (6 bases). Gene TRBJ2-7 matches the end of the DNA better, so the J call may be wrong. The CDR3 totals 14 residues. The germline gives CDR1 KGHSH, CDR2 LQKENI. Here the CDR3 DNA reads TGTGCCAGCTCACCACCGTCCAGGGGATACGAGCAGTACTTC. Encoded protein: CASSPPSRGYEQYF.

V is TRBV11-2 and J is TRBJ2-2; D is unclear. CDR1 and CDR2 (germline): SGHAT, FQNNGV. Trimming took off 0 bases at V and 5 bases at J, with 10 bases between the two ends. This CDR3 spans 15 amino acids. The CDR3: CASSLEGKKTGELFF. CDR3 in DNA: TGTGCCAGCAGCTTAGAGGGAAAGAAAACCGGGGAGCTGTTTTTT.

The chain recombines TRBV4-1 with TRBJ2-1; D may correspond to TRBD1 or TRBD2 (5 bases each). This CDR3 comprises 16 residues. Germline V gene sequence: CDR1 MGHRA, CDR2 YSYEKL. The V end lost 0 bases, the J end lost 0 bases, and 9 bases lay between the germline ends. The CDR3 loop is CASSQEGTHSYNEQFF. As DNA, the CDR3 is TGCGCCAGCAGCCAAGAGGGGACCCACTCCTACAATGAGCAGTTCTTC.

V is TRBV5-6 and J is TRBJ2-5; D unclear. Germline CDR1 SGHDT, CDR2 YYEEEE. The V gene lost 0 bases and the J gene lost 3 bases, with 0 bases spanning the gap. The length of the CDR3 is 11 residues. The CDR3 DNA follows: TGTGCCAGCAGCTTGGAAGAGACCCAGTACTTC. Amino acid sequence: CASSLEETQYF. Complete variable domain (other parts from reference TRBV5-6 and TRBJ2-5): DAGVTQSPTHLIKTRGQQVTLRCSPKSGHDTVSWYQQALGQGPQFIFQYYEEEERQRGNFPDRFSGHQFPNYSSELNVNALLLGDSALYLCASSLEETQYFGPGTRLLVL.

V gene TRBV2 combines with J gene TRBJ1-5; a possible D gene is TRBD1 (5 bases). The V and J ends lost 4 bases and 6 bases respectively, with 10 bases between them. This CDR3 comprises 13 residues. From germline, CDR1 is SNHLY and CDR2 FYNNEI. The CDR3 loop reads CASSGQGTQPQHF. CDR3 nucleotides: TGTGCCAGCAGTGGTCAGGGTACTCAGCCCCAGCATTTT.

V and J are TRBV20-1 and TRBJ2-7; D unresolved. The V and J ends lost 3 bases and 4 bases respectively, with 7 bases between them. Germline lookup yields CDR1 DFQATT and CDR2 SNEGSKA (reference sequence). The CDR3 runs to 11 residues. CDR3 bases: TGCAGTGCTAGGTTGAGATACGAGCAGTACTTC. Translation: CSARLRYEQYF.

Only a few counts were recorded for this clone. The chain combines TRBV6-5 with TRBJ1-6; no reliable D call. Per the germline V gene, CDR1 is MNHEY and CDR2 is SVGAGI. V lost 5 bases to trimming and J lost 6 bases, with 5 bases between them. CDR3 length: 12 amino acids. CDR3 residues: CASSSPNSPLHF. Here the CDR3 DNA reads TGTGCCAGCAGTAGCCCTAATTCACCCCTCCACTTT.

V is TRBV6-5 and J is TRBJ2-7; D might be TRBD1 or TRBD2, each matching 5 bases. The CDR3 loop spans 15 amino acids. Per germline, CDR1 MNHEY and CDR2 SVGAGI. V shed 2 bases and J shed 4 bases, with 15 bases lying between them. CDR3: CASSYPGKGMYEQYF. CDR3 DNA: TGTGCCAGCAGTTACCCGGGGAAGGGGATGTACGAGCAGTACTTC.

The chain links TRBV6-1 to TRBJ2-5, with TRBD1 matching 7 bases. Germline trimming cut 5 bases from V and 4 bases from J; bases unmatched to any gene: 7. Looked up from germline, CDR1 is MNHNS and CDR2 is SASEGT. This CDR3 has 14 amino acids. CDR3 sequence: CASSRTHRGETQYF. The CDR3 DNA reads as TGTGCCAGCAGTCGTACACACAGGGGAGAGACCCAGTACTTC.

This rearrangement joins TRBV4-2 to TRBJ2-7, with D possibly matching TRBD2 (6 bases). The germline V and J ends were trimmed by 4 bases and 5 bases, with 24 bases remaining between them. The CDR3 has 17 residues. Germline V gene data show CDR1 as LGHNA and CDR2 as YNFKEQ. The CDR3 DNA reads TGTGCCAGCAGCCGAAGTACCCGGGCAGGGACTCTCCACGAGCAGTACTTC. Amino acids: CASSRSTRAGTLHEQYF.

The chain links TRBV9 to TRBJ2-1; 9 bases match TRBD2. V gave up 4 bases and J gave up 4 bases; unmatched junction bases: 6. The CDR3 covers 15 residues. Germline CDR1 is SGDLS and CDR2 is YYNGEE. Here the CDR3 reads CASSSTSGSYNEQFF. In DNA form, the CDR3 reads TGTGCCAGCAGCTCGACTAGCGGATCATACAATGAGCAGTTCTTC.

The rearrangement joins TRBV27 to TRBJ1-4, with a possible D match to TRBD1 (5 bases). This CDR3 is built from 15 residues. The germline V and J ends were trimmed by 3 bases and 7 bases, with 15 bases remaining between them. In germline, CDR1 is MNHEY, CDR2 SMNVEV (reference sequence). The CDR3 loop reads CASSLRGMISEKLFF. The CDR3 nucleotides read TGTGCCAGCAGTTTGCGGGGGATGATAAGTGAAAAACTGTTTTTT.

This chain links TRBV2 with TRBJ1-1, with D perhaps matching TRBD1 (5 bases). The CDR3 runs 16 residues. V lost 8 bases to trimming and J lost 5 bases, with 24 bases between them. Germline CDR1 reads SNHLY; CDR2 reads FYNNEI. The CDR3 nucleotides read TGTGCCAGCGAACCGACTTTAGGACAACCGGGGACTGAAGCTTTCTTT. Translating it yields CASEPTLGQPGTEAFF. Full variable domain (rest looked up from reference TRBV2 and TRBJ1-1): EPEVTQTPSHQVTQMGQEVILRCVPISNHLYFYWYRQILGQKVEFLVSFYNNEISEKSEIFDDQFSVERPDGSNFTLKIRSTKLEDSAMYFCASEPTLGQPGTEAFFGQGTRLTVV.

This CDR3 reads CASSQEGVPGYTF. For the CDR3, the DNA is TGTGCCAGCAGCCAAGAAGGGGTGCCTGGCTACACCTTC. V and J are TRBV4-2 and TRBJ1-2; TRBD1 might be the D (5 bases). Germline loops: CDR1 LGHNA, CDR2 YNFKEQ. Trimming took off 0 bases at V and 7 bases at J, with 9 bases between the two ends. CDR3 length: 13 amino acids.

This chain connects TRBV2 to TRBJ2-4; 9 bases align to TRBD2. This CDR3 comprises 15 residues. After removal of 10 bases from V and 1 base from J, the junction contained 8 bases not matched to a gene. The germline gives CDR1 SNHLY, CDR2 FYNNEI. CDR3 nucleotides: TGTGCCACCCATAGCGGGGGAGAGGCCAAAAACATTCAGTACTTC. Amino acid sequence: CATHSGGEAKNIQYF.

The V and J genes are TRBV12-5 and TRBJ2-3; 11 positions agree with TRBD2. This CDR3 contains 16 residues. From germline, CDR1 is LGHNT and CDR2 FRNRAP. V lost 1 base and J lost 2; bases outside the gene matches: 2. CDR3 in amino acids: CASGLGLAGNTDTQYF. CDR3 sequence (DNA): TGTGCTAGTGGTTTGGGACTAGCGGGGAACACAGATACGCAGTATTTT.